The subject of this entry is one T cell receptor beta chain. Its specificity is not known. These data are taken from a study of T cell repertoires in breast cancer. Study overall: Samples were breast cancer tumors, lymph nodes and blood from patients, and control blood. Nine healthy donors served as controls. Study outcomes and limitations: TRBV7 predominance in shared TCRs may reflect tumor recognition or mispriming.

This CDR3 has 14 amino acids. Between the trimmed V and J ends, which lost 5 bases and 0 bases, there was a span of 5 bases. Germline V gives CDR1 MNHNS, CDR2 SASEGT. Blocking oligonucleotides added to a second nested PCR suppressed unpaired genes. From the emulsion pairing reads, TCRdb called clonotypes with MiXCR, one entry per CDR3 protein. The sample lists about 180 distinct CDR3 sequences; approximately 38% were seen once. Paired alpha-beta TCRs of CD8+ T cells were analyzed by expanded emulsion RT-PCR. The source material was CD8+ T cells. The receptor was isolated from a pool of human donors with breast cancer or a healthy control (not recorded which). This chain links TRBV6-1 with TRBJ2-6; D ambiguous. CDR3 sequence (DNA): TGTGCCAGCAGTTACAGCTCTGGGGCCAACGTCCTGACTTTC. This codes for CASSYSSGANVLTF.